The 18 T cell receptor beta chains below come from one sample, sequenced in a study of T cells in Graves' hyperthyroidism and ophthalmopathy. TCR beta CDR3 sequences were amplified from RNA transcripts. First-round RT-PCR of the TCR CDR3 relied on the HTBI primer set. TCRdb re-called the multiplex PCR reads through MiXCR, storing one row per CDR3 protein. The table lists 350,000 to 400,000 distinct CDR3 sequences, approximately 20% of them singletons. Sequenced sample: blood. These receptors came from a woman between 18 and 29 years old with Graves' hyperthyroidism.

The sample holds many counts of this clonotype. The rearrangement uses TRBV3-1 and TRBJ2-7, with D possibly being TRBD1 (6 bases). Per germline, CDR1 LGHDT and CDR2 YNNKEL (reference sequence). This CDR3 is built from 14 residues. V dropped 1 base and J dropped 5 bases, with 12 bases sitting between them. The CDR3 region has the DNA TGTGCCAGCAGCCAAGCTGGGGACATGCACGAGCAGTACTTC. This gives the protein CASSQAGDMHEQYF.

This clonotype showed up many times. This rearrangement joins TRBV6-5 to TRBJ2-2; D is uncertain. The V gene lost 6 bases and the J gene lost 3 bases, with 17 bases spanning the gap. This CDR3 region has 16 residues. The germline V gene encodes CDR1 MNHEY and CDR2 SVGAGI. The DNA for the CDR3 is TGTGCCAGCAGACCCGAGAAGGGTGCCGACACCGGGGAGCTGTTTTTT. This translates into CASRPEKGADTGELFF.

The sample holds many counts of this clonotype. This chain links TRBV6-1 with TRBJ2-5; D possibly corresponds to TRBD1 (5 bases). This CDR3 has 12 residues. CDR1 and CDR2 from the germline V gene are MNHNS and SASEGT. V lost 6 bases to trimming and J lost 9 bases, with 14 bases between them. The CDR3 spells CASRDGQRAQYF. CDR3 bases: TGTGCCAGCAGAGACGGACAAAGGGCCCAGTACTTC.

At least ten counts were recorded for this clonotype. The V gene is TRBV6-2 or TRBV6-3, the J gene TRBJ1-1; maybe TRBD1 (5 bases). Germline CDR1 MNHEY, CDR2 SVGEGT. The CDR3 extends over 13 amino acids. V was shortened by 7 bases and J by 4 bases, with 13 bases between the two germline ends. CDR3 in amino acids: CASNSAGGTEAFF. The CDR3 DNA sequence: TGTGCCAGCAATAGTGCGGGGGGCACTGAAGCTTTCTTT.

This clonotype was seen many times. V is TRBV7-8 and J is TRBJ1-1; D is unresolved. CDR1 and CDR2 (germline): SGHVS, FQNEAQ. V dropped 5 bases and J dropped 0 bases, with 10 bases sitting between them. CDR3 length: 14 residues. CDR3 nucleotide sequence: TGTGCCAGCAGCCAAAGGGCCTTGAACACTGAAGCTTTCTTT. It codes for CASSQRALNTEAFF.

The V and J genes are TRBV9 and TRBJ1-1, with D perhaps matching TRBD1 (5 bases). The CDR3 loop spans 14 amino acids. The germline V gene has CDR1 SGDLS and CDR2 YYNGEE. The V gene lost 0 bases and the J gene lost 4 bases, with 10 bases spanning the gap. The CDR3 sequence: CASSVGGRGTEAFF. CDR3 sequence (DNA): TGTGCCAGCAGCGTAGGAGGGAGGGGCACTGAAGCTTTCTTT.

Note on this clonotype: The CDR3 end shows no conserved phenylalanine or tryptophan, and so a read error is likely. The chain combines TRBV11-2 with TRBJ1-6; D gene uncertain. From germline, CDR1 is SGHAT and CDR2 FQNNGV. V was trimmed by 7 bases and J by 6 bases, leaving 19 bases between them. This CDR3 spans 16 amino acids. CDR3 sequence (DNA): TGTGCCAGCAACCCCCGAGTCGGTTCCCCTAATTCACCCCTCCACCTT. This translates into CASNPRVGSPNSPLHL.

At least ten counts were recorded for this clonotype. The chain carries TRBV6-5 and TRBJ2-7; D perhaps matches TRBD1 (5 bases). The germline V gene encodes CDR1 MNHEY and CDR2 SVGAGI. Trimming took off 4 bases at V and 5 bases at J, with 18 bases between the two ends. The CDR3 has 15 residues. Here the CDR3 reads CASSFTSGFRNEQYF. CDR3 DNA sequence: TGTGCCAGCAGTTTCACCTCAGGGTTCAGAAACGAGCAGTACTTC.

In this sample, this clonotype turned up a few times. The CDR3 DNA sequence: TGTGCCAGCAGTGTCCCGGGACAGGTGACCGCCACTGAAGCTTTCTTT. The encoded protein is CASSVPGQVTATEAFF. The J gene is TRBJ1-1, the V gene TRBV6-1; TRBD1 matches 8 bases. Trimming cost V 4 bases and J 4 bases; bases outside gene matches: 11. The CDR3 sequence is 16 residues long. Germline V gives CDR1 MNHNS, CDR2 SASEGT.

The sample holds many counts of this clonotype. V usage is TRBV7-9 and J usage is TRBJ2-7; D remains ambiguous. V shed 8 bases and J shed 3 bases, with 20 bases lying between them. The CDR3 has 15 amino acids. Germline V gene lookup returns CDR1 SEHNR and CDR2 FQNEAQ (reference sequence). CDR3 bases: TGTGCCAGCGCCGTTGACGGACCGACCTTCTACGAGCAGTACTTC. Residues: CASAVDGPTFYEQYF.

This clonotype came up many times. The chain uses TRBV30 and TRBJ1-1; D gene unclear. CDR1 and CDR2 from the germline V gene are GTSNPN and SVGIG (reference sequence). Deletions cut 4 bases from V and 8 bases from J, with 14 bases between. The CDR3 sequence is 12 residues long. The CDR3, as DNA: TGTGCCTGGAACCCCCGGGGTTACGAAGCTTTCTTT. This gives the protein CAWNPRGYEAFF.

There are many counts of this clonotype. V gene TRBV5-1 combines with J gene TRBJ2-7, with 8 bases identical to TRBD1. CDR1 is SGHRS and CDR2 is YFSETQ in the germline V gene. This CDR3 is 15 amino acids long. V lost 2 bases, J lost 5 bases, and 9 bases stayed unmatched. The CDR3 coding sequence is TGCGCCAGCAGCTTATTAGGCGACAGGGGCAACGAGCAGTACTTC. Residues: CASSLLGDRGNEQYF.

In this sample, this clonotype turned up many times. This chain joins TRBV12-3 or TRBV12-4 and TRBJ1-5, with TRBD1 matching 7 bases. The CDR3 covers 16 residues. J lost 0 bases, V lost 2 bases, and 4 bases had no gene match. In nucleotides, the CDR3 is TGTGCCAGCAGTTTAATGACAGGGCCTAGCAATCAGCCCCAGCATTTT. This sequence encodes CASSLMTGPSNQPQHF.

The chain couples TRBV30 to TRBJ1-6; no clear D. Germline V gene data show CDR1 as GTSNPN and CDR2 as SVGIG (reference sequence). V dropped 0 bases and J dropped 10 bases, with 4 bases sitting between them. The CDR3 spans 11 residues. Written as DNA, the CDR3 is TGTGCCTGGAGTGTACTCTCACCCCTCCACTTT. Its protein is CAWSVLSPLHF.

The chain employs TRBV12-3 or TRBV12-4 and TRBJ2-5, with 9 bases aligning to TRBD2. The V segment lost 4 bases and the J segment 2 bases; nucleotides outside the gene matches: 8. This CDR3 comprises 16 residues. The CDR3: CASSSPRTSGQETQYF. In DNA, the CDR3 is TGTGCCAGCAGTTCACCGAGAACTAGCGGGCAAGAGACCCAGTACTTC.

This clonotype was detected many times. V gene TRBV20-1 combines with J gene TRBJ2-5; TRBD2 matches at 9 bases. The V gene's germline CDR1 is DFQATT and CDR2 SNEGSKA (reference sequence). The junction had 3 bases not matched to a gene; V was cut back by 1 base and J by 0 bases. CDR3 length: 15 amino acids. CDR3 residues: CSARVPSGDQETQYF. The CDR3 coding sequence is TGCAGTGCTAGAGTCCCTAGCGGGGACCAAGAGACCCAGTACTTC.

Many counts were recorded for this clonotype. The rearrangement joins TRBV12-3 or TRBV12-4 to TRBJ2-2, with D maybe TRBD1 (6 bases). The CDR3 has 14 residues. The V end lost 6 bases, the J end lost 4 bases, and 12 bases lay between the germline ends. The CDR3 sequence: CASRFRTATGELFF. CDR3 in DNA: TGTGCCAGCAGATTCCGGACAGCCACCGGGGAGCTGTTTTTT.

This clonotype was seen ten or more times. This chain joins TRBV6-5 and TRBJ1-1; D is unresolved. CDR3 length: 14 amino acids. The germline V gene encodes CDR1 MNHEY and CDR2 SVGAGI. Trimming removed 2 bases from V and 6 bases from J, with 13 bases in between. This CDR3 reads CASSYDEVIPEAFF. DNA of the CDR3: TGTGCCAGCAGTTACGACGAGGTCATACCTGAAGCTTTCTTT.